Included here is one T cell receptor beta chain sequence, with context. The antigen is unknown. These data come from a study of T cell repertoires in cytomegalovirus infection. About the research overall: Public signatures in TCR beta pointed to CMV infection and matching HLA type. Study-level results: CMV-specific TCR beta clonotypes restricted by HLA-C were the ones dominating the ex vivo response. Totalled public TCR beta family frequency picked out people who carried CMV plus the relevant HLA.

Using its own MiXCR run on the reads, TCRdb lists one record per CDR3 protein. Of over 45,000 distinct CDR3 sequences in the sample, 20% to 25% were seen once. The CDR3 is made up of 14 amino acids. The germline V gene has CDR1 SGHTA and CDR2 FQGNSA. The V end was cut by 3 bases, the J end by 7 bases, with 16 bases between. This receptor was taken from a human donor in good health (CMV status not recorded). Some clones in this sample may be carry-over from other donors' samples. Sequencing was performed on CD8+ T cells from cultured PBMCs, taken from culture after CMV antigen stimulation. The chain joins TRBV7-2 to TRBJ2-7; tentatively, D is TRBD1 or TRBD2 (6 bases each). CDR3 sequence (DNA): TGTGCCAGCAGCTTTATTAGGGGGGCGCGGGAGCAGTACTTC. It is translated as CASSFIRGAREQYF.